These 10 T cell receptor beta chains share one sample of origin, sequenced in a study of cytomegalovirus exposure and HLA in healthy donors. It was with 60 Vbeta and 13 Jbeta primers that the PCR ran. The protocol was immunoSEQ multiplex PCR, while the TCRdb copy is restricted to in-frame clones and leaves out a portion. The sample contains under 150,000 clones, about 80% of which appear only once. The sample was PBMCs. Source of these receptors: a woman between 50 and 59 years old in good health and CMV-seropositive.

V is TRBV30 and J is TRBJ1-1; D might be TRBD1 (6 bases). Germline V CDR1 and CDR2: GTSNPN, SVGIG (reference sequence). CDR3 length: 14 residues. V gave up 3 bases and J gave up 4 bases, with 15 bases separating them. The CDR3 DNA reads as TGTGCCTGGAGGAACAGGGAAAGGGGCACTGAAGCTTTCTTT. As protein: CAWRNRERGTEAFF. The whole variable domain, remainder taken from reference TRBV30 and TRBJ1-1, is SQTIHQWPATLVQPVGSPLSLECTVEGTSNPNLYWYRQAAGRGLQLLFYSVGIGQISSEVPQNLSASRPQDRQFILSSKKLLLSDSGFYLCAWRNRERGTEAFFGQGTRLTVV.

The chain joins TRBV5-5 to TRBJ2-5; 8 nucleotides agree with TRBD1. V shed 2 bases, J shed 3 bases, and the junction held 6 bases outside the gene matches. CDR3 size: 15 residues. CDR1 and CDR2 (germline): SGHKS, YYEKEE (reference sequence). CDR3 sequence: CASSLHPGGEETQYF. The CDR3 bases are TGTGCCAGCAGCTTACATCCAGGGGGCGAAGAGACCCAGTACTTC.

The chain couples TRBV11-3 to TRBJ2-6, with 14 bases that match TRBD2. Germline values: CDR1 SGHNT, CDR2 YENEEA. The CDR3 spans 19 residues. V dropped 5 bases and J dropped 4; count of bases not matched to a gene: 10. The DNA for the CDR3 is TGTGCCAGCAGCCAATCGGGACTAGCGGGGGCGCCGGGGGCCAACGTCCTGACTTTC. Encoded protein: CASSQSGLAGAPGANVLTF.

V is TRBV7-8 and J is TRBJ1-4, with 8 bases aligning to TRBD1. J was trimmed by 8 bases and V by 5 bases; bases with no gene match: 7. This CDR3 is 14 amino acids long. CDR1 is SGHVS, CDR2 FQNEAQ, per germline. The CDR3 is CASSLDRVKEKLFF. CDR3 coding DNA: TGTGCCAGCAGCCTGGACAGGGTGAAAGAAAAACTGTTTTTT.

The genes are TRBV2 and TRBJ2-1; 8 bases are shared with TRBD2. J was trimmed by 6 bases and V by 6 bases; bases with no gene match: 1. CDR3 size: 12 residues. The germline gives CDR1 SNHLY, CDR2 FYNNEI. Written as DNA, the CDR3 is TGTGCCAGCAGAGGACTAGCCAATGAGCAGTTCTTC. Protein product: CASRGLANEQFF.

This rearrangement joins TRBV7-9 to TRBJ1-6; TRBD1 matches 8 bases. The CDR3 consists of 18 residues. V lost 5 bases and J lost 14; bases outside the gene matches: 23. From germline, CDR1 is SEHNR and CDR2 FQNEAQ (reference sequence). Here the CDR3 reads CASSPNRTGPIARWSLHF. CDR3 in DNA: TGTGCCAGCAGCCCGAACCGGACAGGGCCTATAGCGAGATGGTCCCTCCACTTT.

The genes are TRBV13 and TRBJ2-7; possible D gene TRBD1, 5 bases. Germline V gene lookup returns CDR1 PRHDT and CDR2 FYEKMQ (reference sequence). V was trimmed by 2 bases and J by 2 bases, leaving 7 bases between them. The CDR3 covers 13 residues. The CDR3 DNA is TGTGCCAGCAGCTTAAAGGGGACCTACGAGCAGTACTTC. Amino acids: CASSLKGTYEQYF.

The gene calls are TRBV6-1 and TRBJ2-1; tentatively, D is TRBD1 (5 bases). This CDR3 comprises 15 residues. CDR1 and CDR2 (germline): MNHNS, SASEGT. Trimming pared 1 base from V and 5 bases from J, leaving 12 bases between. The CDR3 protein is CASSEEGHRNNEQFF. CDR3 DNA: TGTGCCAGCAGTGAAGAGGGTCACAGGAACAATGAGCAGTTCTTC.

The chain is built from TRBV15 and TRBJ1-1; D unclear. Per germline, CDR1 LNHNV and CDR2 YYDKDF (reference sequence). Deletions cut 0 bases from V and 5 bases from J, with 19 bases between. This CDR3 spans 17 amino acids. The chain's CDR3 is CATSRDRRRAEGTEAFF. The DNA of the CDR3 is TGTGCCACCAGCAGAGATAGGCGACGGGCCGAGGGTACTGAAGCTTTCTTT.

This clone was seen only once. The chain has TRBV27 and TRBJ2-6; 7 bases line up with TRBD1. CDR3 length: 16 amino acids. The germline gives CDR1 MNHEY, CDR2 SMNVEV (reference sequence). V shed 10 bases, J shed 1 base, and the junction held 10 bases outside the gene matches. The CDR3 is CATHRGSSSGANVLTF. The CDR3 DNA sequence: TGTGCCACCCACAGGGGTTCGTCTTCTGGGGCCAACGTCCTGACTTTC. Complete variable domain (other parts from reference TRBV27 and TRBJ2-6): EAQVTQNPRYLITVTGKKLTVTCSQNMNHEYMSWYRQDPGLGLRQIYYSMNVEVTDKGDVPEGYKVSRKEKRNFPLILESPSPNQTSLYFCATHRGSSSGANVLTFGAGSRLTVL.